The rows below give T cell receptor beta chains drawn from one sample of a study of cytomegalovirus exposure and HLA in healthy donors. Profiled with immunoSEQ multiplex PCR; TCRdb holds only in-frame clones, not every one. The table has around 97,000 clones, 73% seen once. What was sequenced was PBMCs. These receptors originate from a man aged 40-49 years in good health and CMV-seronegative. The CDR3 runs from the conserved cysteine through the conserved F or W. The D gene is left open where the match is weak. Size tells how often a clone was seen (once, few, many) or the class of an expanded clone, and some rows leave it out.

size | J | D | V | CDR3 | DNA
. | TRBJ2-1 | TRBD2 | TRBV6-1 | CASSPSGGSYNEQFF | TGTGCCAGCAGTCCGAGCGGGGGTTCCTACAATGAGCAGTTCTTC
. | TRBJ1-5 | TRBD1 | TRBV28 | CASSFVGVRQGNQPQHF | TGTGCCAGCAGCTTTGTGGGGGTTCGACAGGGTAATCAGCCCCAGCATTTT
. | TRBJ2-3 | . | TRBV7-3 | CASSLKRGTDTQYF | TGTGCCAGCAGCTTGAAGAGGGGCACAGATACGCAGTATTTT
few | TRBJ2-5 | TRBD2 | TRBV5-1 | CASSFRSAGGQETQYF | TGCGCCAGCAGCTTTAGGTCCGCGGGGGGCCAAGAGACCCAGTACTTC
. | TRBJ2-2 | . | TRBV12-5 | CASGYLGGLNTGELFF | TGTGCTAGTGGTTACCTCGGGGGGCTGAACACCGGGGAGCTGTTTTTT
. | TRBJ2-3 | TRBD2 | TRBV5-4 | CASSLTSGEKHTQYF | TGTGCCAGCAGCTTGACTAGCGGGGAAAAACATACGCAGTATTTT
. | TRBJ2-1 | . | TRBV7-9 | CASSFFSYNEQFF | TGTGCCAGCAGCTTCTTCAGTTACAATGAGCAGTTCTTC
. | TRBJ2-4 | . | TRBV28 | CASSPTGTLDKNIQYF | TGTGCCAGCAGTCCTACCGGGACACTAGACAAAAACATTCAGTACTTC
. | TRBJ2-6 | . | TRBV9 | CASSPGTSGANVLTF | TGTGCCAGCAGCCCGGGGACATCTGGGGCCAACGTCCTGACTTTC
. | TRBJ2-5 | . | TRBV9 | CASSPRTGETQYF | TGTGCCAGCAGCCCCCGGACTGGAGAGACCCAGTACTTC
. | TRBJ1-6 | . | TRBV5-1 | CASSPEKRQPSSYNSPLHF | TGCGCCAGCAGCCCCGAAAAAAGACAGCCCAGCTCCTATAATTCACCCCTCCACTTT
. | TRBJ2-2 | TRBD2 | TRBV5-4 | CASSLGPRTSGGHTGELFF | TGTGCCAGCAGCTTGGGTCCCAGAACTAGCGGGGGTCACACCGGGGAGCTGTTTTTT
. | TRBJ1-3 | TRBD1 | TRBV9 | CASSPRTGGGNTIYF | TGTGCCAGCAGCCCGCGGACAGGGGGCGGAAACACCATATATTTT
. | TRBJ2-3 | TRBD1 | TRBV6-1 | CASSESGDRGSDTQYF | TGTGCCAGCAGTGAATCCGGGGACAGGGGATCAGATACGCAGTATTTT
. | TRBJ2-2 | . | TRBV2 | CASNRHDRNTGELFF | TGTGCCAGCAACCGGCACGACAGGAACACCGGGGAGCTGTTTTTT
. | TRBJ2-3 | TRBD2 | TRBV11-2 | CAILAGDGTDTQYF | TGTGCCATCTTAGCGGGGGACGGCACAGATACGCAGTATTTT
. | TRBJ1-1 | . | TRBV7-9 | CASSPRGLRTEAFF | TGTGCCAGCAGCCCGCGGGGGTTGCGCACTGAAGCTTTCTTT
once | TRBJ1-2 | TRBD1 | TRBV28 | CASSFPAATGFFF | TGTGCCAGCAGTTTCCCGGCAGCGACAGGGTTTTTCTTC
once | TRBJ2-5 | . | TRBV7-6 | CASSSTGGISETQYF | TGTGCCAGCAGCTCAACAGGAGGGATTTCGGAGACCCAGTACTTC
. | TRBJ2-2 | TRBD1 | TRBV2 | CASGGQLNTGELFF | TGTGCCAGCGGGGGACAGTTGAACACCGGGGAGCTGTTTTTT
. | TRBJ1-4 | . | TRBV7-2 | CASSQSPREKLFF | TGTGCCAGCAGTCAGTCGCCCCGCGAAAAACTGTTTTTT
. | TRBJ2-1 | TRBD2 | TRBV6-6 | CASSYRLAGSEQFF | TGTGCCAGCAGCTACCGACTAGCGGGGAGTGAGCAGTTCTTC
. | TRBJ1-1 | . | TRBV25-1 | CASSVGGGTEAFF | TGTGCCAGCAGTGTCGGGGGAGGCACTGAAGCTTTCTTT
. | TRBJ1-4 | TRBD1 | TRBV4-1 | CASSKLLKQGRYEKLFF | TGCGCCAGCAGCAAACTCCTAAAACAGGGGAGGTATGAAAAACTGTTTTTT
. | TRBJ2-1 | . | TRBV7-9 | CASSLAQIYNEQFF | TGTGCCAGCAGCTTAGCCCAGATTTACAATGAGCAGTTCTTC
. | TRBJ1-6 | . | TRBV27 | CASSSYRDSSPLHF | TGTGCCAGCAGTTCCTACAGGGATTCCTCACCCCTCCACTTT
. | TRBJ2-3 | . | TRBV9 | CASSAWDSPDTQYF | TGTGCCAGCAGCGCTTGGGACTCCCCAGATACGCAGTATTTT
few | TRBJ2-7 | TRBD2 | TRBV5-1 | CASSVQGLAGGNPYEQYF | TGCGCCAGCAGCGTTCAAGGACTAGCGGGGGGAAATCCCTACGAGCAGTACTTC
. | TRBJ1-3 | TRBD1 | TRBV5-1 | CASSLAGQPRSGNTIYF | TGCGCCAGCAGCTTGGCGGGACAGCCCCGCTCTGGAAACACCATATATTTT
. | TRBJ2-1 | . | TRBV12-5 | CASGFRGPYNEQFF | TGTGCTAGTGGTTTCCGGGGTCCCTACAATGAGCAGTTCTTC
. | TRBJ2-5 | TRBD2 | TRBV5-1 | CASSRISGGAQETQYF | TGCGCCAGCAGCCGAATTAGCGGGGGGGCCCAAGAGACCCAGTACTTC
. | TRBJ2-7 | TRBD1 | TRBV11-2 | CASSLHRTGSTYEQYF | TGTGCCAGCAGCCTACACCGGACAGGGAGTACCTACGAGCAGTACTTC
. | TRBJ2-7 | . | TRBV28 | CASSPATLRPSYEQYF | TGTGCCAGCAGTCCAGCGACCCTCAGACCGTCCTACGAGCAGTACTTC
. | TRBJ1-1 | . | TRBV5-6 | CASSPTGNTEAFF | TGTGCCAGCAGCCCGACAGGCAACACTGAAGCTTTCTTT
. | TRBJ1-6 | TRBD1 | TRBV4-1 | CASSQDPPSTGRNSPLHF | TGCGCCAGCAGCCAAGATCCGCCCTCGACAGGGAGGAATTCACCCCTCCACTTT
. | TRBJ1-1 | . | TRBV4-1 | CASSQRAGVTEAFF | TGCGCCAGCAGCCAAAGGGCAGGGGTCACTGAAGCTTTCTTT
once | TRBJ2-1 | TRBD2 | TRBV9 | CASSPQSSGEQFF | TGTGCCAGCAGCCCTCAGTCTAGCGGTGAGCAGTTCTTC
. | TRBJ1-5 | TRBD1 | TRBV11-3 | CASSPGTGGGHSNQPQHF | TGTGCCAGCAGCCCCGGGACAGGGGGTGGTCATAGCAATCAGCCCCAGCATTTT
. | TRBJ1-3 | TRBD1 | TRBV5-1 | CASRELTGTGNTIYF | TGCGCCAGCCGAGAGTTGACAGGGACAGGAAACACCATATATTTT
. | TRBJ2-7 | . | TRBV4-1 | CASSQDWPKSYEQYF | TGCGCCAGCAGCCAAGATTGGCCGAAATCCTACGAGCAGTACTTC
. | TRBJ2-6 | . | TRBV9 | CASSATVGGTGANVLTF | TGTGCCAGCAGCGCCACTGTCGGAGGGACTGGGGCCAACGTCCTGACTTTC
. | TRBJ2-1 | . | TRBV7-3 | CASSRGEGQFF | TGTGCCAGCTCCAGGGGCGAGGGGCAGTTCTTC
. | TRBJ2-2 | TRBD2 | TRBV5-1 | CASSKTGGSTGELFF | TGCGCCAGCAGCAAGACGGGGGGATCCACCGGGGAGCTGTTTTTT
. | TRBJ2-3 | TRBD2 | TRBV29-1 | CSVFRLARGTDTQYF | TGCAGCGTTTTCAGACTAGCGAGGGGCACAGATACGCAGTATTTT
. | TRBJ1-1 | . | TRBV27 | CASSLSRANTEAFF | TGTGCCAGCAGTTTATCGCGGGCGAACACTGAAGCTTTCTTT
. | TRBJ1-2 | TRBD1 | TRBV6-6 | CASSSGGTEHYGYTF | TGTGCCAGCAGTTCGGGAGGGACAGAGCACTATGGCTACACCTTC
. | TRBJ1-1 | . | TRBV5-1 | CASSLGGGTEAFF | TGCGCCAGCAGCTTGGGGGGGGGCACTGAAGCTTTCTTT
. | TRBJ2-5 | TRBD1 | TRBV2 | CASSEFDRGEEETQYF | TGTGCCAGCAGTGAATTCGACAGGGGAGAAGAGGAGACCCAGTACTTC
. | TRBJ2-7 | . | TRBV5-1 | CASKGAYEQYF | TGCGCCAGCAAAGGGGCCTACGAGCAGTACTTC
. | TRBJ1-2 | TRBD1 | TRBV19 | CASSPGQYYGYTF | TGTGCCAGTAGCCCGGGACAGTACTATGGCTACACCTTC
. | TRBJ1-5 | . | TRBV29-1 | CSVSQGFNQPQHF | TGCAGCGTTAGTCAGGGGTTCAATCAGCCCCAGCATTTT
. | TRBJ2-7 | TRBD1 | TRBV7-6 | CASSLAPGGPYEQYF | TGTGCCAGCAGCTTAGCGCCAGGGGGACCCTACGAGCAGTACTTC
. | TRBJ1-5 | TRBD1 | TRBV30 | CAWSRVGQGGNQPQHF | TGTGCCTGGAGTAGGGTTGGACAGGGCGGCAATCAGCCCCAGCATTTT